This T cell receptor (beta chain) was recovered during a study of T and B cells in COVID-19 patients. Blood genomic DNA input for TRB amplification was about 240-500 ng. The ends lost 6 bases at V and 9 bases at J; junction bases unmatched: 12. This CDR3 is built from 14 residues. CDR1 is MNHEY and CDR2 is SVGAGI in the germline V gene. Multiplex PCR with BIOMED2 TRB-A/B primer pools amplified TRB rearrangements. TCRdb ran MiXCR on the multiplex PCR reads and lists one entry per CDR3 protein. The sample carries under 6,000 distinct CDR3 sequences, about 25% recorded once. Material for sequencing was blood. The chain carries TRBV6-5 and TRBJ1-1, with 8 bases identical to TRBD1. The clonotype originates from a human donor with active COVID-19. CDR3 sequence (DNA): TGTGCCAGCAGCCGCGACAGGGGTAAGCCGAAAGCTTTCTTT. It codes for CASSRDRGKPKAFF.